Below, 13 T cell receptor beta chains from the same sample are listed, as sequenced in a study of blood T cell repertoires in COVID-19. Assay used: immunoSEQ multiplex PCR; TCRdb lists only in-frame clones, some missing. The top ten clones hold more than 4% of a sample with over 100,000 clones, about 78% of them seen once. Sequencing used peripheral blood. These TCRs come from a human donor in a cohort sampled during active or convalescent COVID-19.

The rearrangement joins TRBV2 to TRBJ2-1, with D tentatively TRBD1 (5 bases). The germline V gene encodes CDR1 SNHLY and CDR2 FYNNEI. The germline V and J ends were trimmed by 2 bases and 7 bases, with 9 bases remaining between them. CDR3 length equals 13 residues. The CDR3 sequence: CASSEQQGNEQFF. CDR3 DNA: TGTGCCAGCAGTGAACAGCAGGGTAATGAGCAGTTCTTC. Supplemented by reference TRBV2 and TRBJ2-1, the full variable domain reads EPEVTQTPSHQVTQMGQEVILRCVPISNHLYFYWYRQILGQKVEFLVSFYNNEISEKSEIFDDQFSVERPDGSNFTLKIRSTKLEDSAMYFCASSEQQGNEQFFGPGTRLTVL.

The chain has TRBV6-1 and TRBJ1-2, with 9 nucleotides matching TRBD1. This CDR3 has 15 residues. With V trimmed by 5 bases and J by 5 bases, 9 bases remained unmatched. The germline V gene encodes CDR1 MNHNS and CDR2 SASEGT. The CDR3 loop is CASSFGQGRGYGYTF. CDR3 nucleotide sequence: TGTGCCAGCAGTTTTGGACAGGGGAGAGGGTATGGCTACACCTTC.

In nucleotides, the CDR3 is TGTGCCACCAGCAGAGGGGCCGCAGGGGGGGGCTACACCTTC. This gives the protein CATSRGAAGGGYTF. The chain recombines TRBV15 with TRBJ1-2; 7 bases are shared with TRBD1. V lost 1 base to trimming and J lost 8 bases; unmatched junction nucleotides: 7. CDR3 length: 14 residues. Germline V gene sequence: CDR1 LNHNV, CDR2 YYDKDF (reference sequence).

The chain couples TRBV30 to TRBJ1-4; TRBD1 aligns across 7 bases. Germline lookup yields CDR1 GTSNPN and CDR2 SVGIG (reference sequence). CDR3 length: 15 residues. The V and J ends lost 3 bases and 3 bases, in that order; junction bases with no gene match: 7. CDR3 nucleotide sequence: TGTGCCTGGAGGGGGACGGGACAGCCTAATGAAAAACTGTTTTTT. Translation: CAWRGTGQPNEKLFF.

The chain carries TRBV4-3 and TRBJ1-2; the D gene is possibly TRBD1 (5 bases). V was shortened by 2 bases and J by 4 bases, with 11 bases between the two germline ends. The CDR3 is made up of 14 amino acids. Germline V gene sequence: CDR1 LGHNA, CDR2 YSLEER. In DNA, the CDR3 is TGCGCCAGCAGCCAACCGGGGGGGGTCTATGGCTACACCTTC. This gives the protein CASSQPGGVYGYTF.

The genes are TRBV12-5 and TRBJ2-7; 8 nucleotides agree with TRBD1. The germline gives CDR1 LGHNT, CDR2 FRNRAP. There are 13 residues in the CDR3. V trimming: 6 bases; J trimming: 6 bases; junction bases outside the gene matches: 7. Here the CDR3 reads CASGPDRAGEQYF. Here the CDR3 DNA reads TGTGCTAGTGGCCCGGACAGGGCTGGCGAGCAGTACTTC.

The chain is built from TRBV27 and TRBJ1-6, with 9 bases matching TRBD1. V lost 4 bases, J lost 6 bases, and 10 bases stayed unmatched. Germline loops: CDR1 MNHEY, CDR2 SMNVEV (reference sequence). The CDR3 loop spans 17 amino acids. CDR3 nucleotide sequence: TGTGCCAGCAGTTCCTTCGGGACAGGGACTCTTAATTCACCCCTCCACTTT. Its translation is CASSSFGTGTLNSPLHF.

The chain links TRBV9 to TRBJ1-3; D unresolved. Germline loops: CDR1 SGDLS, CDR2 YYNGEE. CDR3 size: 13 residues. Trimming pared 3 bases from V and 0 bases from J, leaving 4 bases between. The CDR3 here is CASSAISGNTIYF. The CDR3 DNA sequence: TGTGCCAGCAGCGCTATCTCTGGAAACACCATATATTTT.

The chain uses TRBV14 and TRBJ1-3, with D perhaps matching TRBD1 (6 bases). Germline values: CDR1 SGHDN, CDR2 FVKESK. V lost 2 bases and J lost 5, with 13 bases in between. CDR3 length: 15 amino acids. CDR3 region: CASSQNWDTRNTIYF. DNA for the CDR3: TGTGCCAGCAGCCAAAACTGGGACACGAGAAACACCATATATTTT.

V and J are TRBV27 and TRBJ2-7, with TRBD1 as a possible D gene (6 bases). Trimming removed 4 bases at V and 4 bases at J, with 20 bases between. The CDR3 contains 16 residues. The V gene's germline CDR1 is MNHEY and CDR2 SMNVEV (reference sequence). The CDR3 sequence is CASSSKPSTGYYEQYF. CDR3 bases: TGTGCCAGCAGTTCGAAACCATCGACAGGATATTACGAGCAGTACTTC.

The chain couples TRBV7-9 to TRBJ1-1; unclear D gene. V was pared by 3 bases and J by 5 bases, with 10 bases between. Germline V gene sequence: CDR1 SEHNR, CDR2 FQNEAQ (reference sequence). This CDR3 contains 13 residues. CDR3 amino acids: CASSFPSGTEAFF. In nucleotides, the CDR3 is TGTGCCAGCAGCTTCCCCTCGGGGACTGAAGCTTTCTTT.

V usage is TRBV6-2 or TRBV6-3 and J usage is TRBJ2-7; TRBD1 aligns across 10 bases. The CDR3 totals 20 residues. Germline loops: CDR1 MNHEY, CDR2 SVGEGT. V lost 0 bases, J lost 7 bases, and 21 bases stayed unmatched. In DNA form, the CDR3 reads TGTGCCAGCAGTTACTCGTTTTGGGACAGGGGACGATTATCGGCGGAAGAGCAGTACTTC. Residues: CASSYSFWDRGRLSAEEQYF.

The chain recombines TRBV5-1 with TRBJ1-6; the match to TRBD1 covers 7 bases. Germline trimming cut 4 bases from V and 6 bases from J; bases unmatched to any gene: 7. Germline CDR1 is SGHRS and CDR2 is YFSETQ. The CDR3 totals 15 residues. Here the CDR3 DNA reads TGCGCCAGCAGCATTTGGACAGGTCGTAATTCACCCCTCCACTTT. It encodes CASSIWTGRNSPLHF.